This T cell receptor beta chain was identified during a study of T-cell memory formation after mild COVID-19. General study results and limits: Day 15 to 85 contractors were CD4/CD8 balanced; later expanders leaned CD4+.

TCRdb reprocessed the 5' RACE reads via MiXCR and lists one record per CDR3 protein. The data show under 400,000 distinct CDR3 sequences, around 30% seen once. Notes on this clonotype: Its antigen is unidentified.

Between the trimmed V and J ends, which lost 9 bases and 2 bases, there was a span of 12 bases. Germline V gene sequence: CDR1 KGHDR, CDR2 SFDVKD. The CDR3 covers 14 residues. The chain combines TRBV24-1 with TRBJ2-2, with a weak D call TRBD1 (6 bases). Sequenced sample: PBMCs or a T cell subset sorted from them (not recorded which). The TCR sequence derives from an adult woman who had mild COVID-19 (a few samples of this study predate the infection). Cell type and time point are not known. As DNA, the CDR3 is TGTGCCACCTCGTTGACAGGAAACACCGGGGAGCTGTTTTTT. Amino acids: CATSLTGNTGELFF.